This TCR beta chain came from a study of blood T cell repertoires in COVID-19. Germline loops: CDR1 SGHDT, CDR2 YYEEEE. Unmatched junction bases numbered 7, after V lost 3 bases and J lost 4 bases. The CDR3 loop spans 15 amino acids. Participants spanned ages roughly 18 to 90 years and resided in about two dozen US areas. Membership in each cohort depended on participant-reported clinical history. How the authors handled the data: Reference gene primers were amplified, and this amplification served to estimate nucleated cell counts. Data came from immunoSEQ multiplex PCR; TCRdb stores just in-frame clones and leaves some out. The D gene and trimming were derived from the DNA, and the V and J assignments and clone size from that table. This table holds approximately 150,000 clones, around four fifths found once.

The sequence was collected from a woman aged 40 to 55 who had recovered from COVID-19. V gene TRBV5-6 combines with J gene TRBJ2-7; the match to TRBD2 covers 10 bases. The sample consisted of PBMCs or T cells enriched from blood (not recorded which). CDR3 protein: CASSWGLAGVYEQYF. CDR3 sequence (DNA): TGTGCCAGCAGCTGGGGCCTAGCGGGAGTTTACGAGCAGTACTTC.